A selection of T cell receptor beta chains follows, all from one sample in a study of shared clonotypes between healthy human individuals. This table comes from immunoSEQ multiplex PCR, and its TCRdb copy is limited to in-frame clones, with some not included. The sample records millions of clones, 90% to 95% being singletons. The specimen sequenced was naive CD4+ T cells sorted from blood. Receptors were obtained from a man aged 18 to 35 in good health. CDR3s leave out the opening cysteine and the closing phenylalanine or tryptophan. A D gene is named only where the DNA matches it firmly.

V gene,J gene,D gene,CDR3 protein
TRBV5-8,TRBJ1-3,.,ASSSARGLSIY
TRBV19,TRBJ2-7,.,ASRRTGTSSYEQY
TRBV2,TRBJ1-4,TRBD1,ASRGQGATNEKLF
TRBV19,TRBJ1-5,.,ASSIVVDQPQH
TRBV6-5,TRBJ2-1,.,ASSRDGNEQF
TRBV7-2,TRBJ1-5,.,ASSLQGRQPQH
TRBV2,TRBJ2-2,.,ASKPDPGELF
TRBV18,TRBJ2-1,.,ASSQRLDNEQF
TRBV10-3,TRBJ2-3,TRBD2,AIKRTSGGSGTDTQY
TRBV7-9,TRBJ2-5,TRBD2,ASGPGLAGVETQY